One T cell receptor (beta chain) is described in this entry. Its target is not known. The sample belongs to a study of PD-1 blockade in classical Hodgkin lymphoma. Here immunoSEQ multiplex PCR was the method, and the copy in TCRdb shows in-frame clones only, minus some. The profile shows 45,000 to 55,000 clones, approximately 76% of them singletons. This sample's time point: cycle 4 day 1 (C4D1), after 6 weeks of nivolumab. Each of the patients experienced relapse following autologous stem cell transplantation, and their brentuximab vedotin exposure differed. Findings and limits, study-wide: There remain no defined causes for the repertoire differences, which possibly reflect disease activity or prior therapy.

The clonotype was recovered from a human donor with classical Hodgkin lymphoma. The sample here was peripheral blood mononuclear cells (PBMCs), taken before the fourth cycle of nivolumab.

CDR3 nucleotide sequence: TGTGCCAGCAGCGTGACAGGGGACACCATATATTTT. The encoded protein is CASSVTGDTIYF. The chain uses TRBV7-9 and TRBJ1-3, with TRBD1 matching 8 bases. V trimming: 5 bases; J trimming: 8 bases; junction bases outside the gene matches: 2. The germline V gene encodes CDR1 SEHNR and CDR2 FQNEAQ (reference sequence). The CDR3 is made up of 12 amino acids. The full variable domain, rest sourced from reference TRBV7-9 and TRBJ1-3, is DTGVSQNPRHKITKRGQNVTFRCDPISEHNRLYWYRQTLGQGPEFLTYFQNEAQLEKSRLLSDRFSAERPKGSFSTLEIQRTEQGDSAMYLCASSVTGDTIYFGEGSWLTVV.